This T cell receptor (beta chain) is from a study of blood T cell repertoires in COVID-19. Across the whole study: Material from acute and convalescent COVID-19 was sourced from the United States, Italy and Spain. Nucleic acid was either cDNA or gDNA, and it came from T cells, B-cell-depleted T cells, or PBMCs.

V shed 0 bases and J shed 2 bases, with 13 bases lying between them. The germline V gene has CDR1 ENHRY and CDR2 SYGVKD. CDR3 length: 16 residues. Some clones are missing from TCRdb's copy, which holds only in-frame ones; the method was immunoSEQ multiplex PCR. Of about 98,000 clones in the sample, about 90% were seen once. The J gene is TRBJ1-2, the V gene TRBV10-3, with D possibly TRBD1 on 6 matching bases. The sequence was collected from a man aged 18-30 years with acute or convalescent COVID-19. The specimen sequenced was peripheral blood. The CDR3 loop reads CAISESGTPINYGYTF. The CDR3 coding sequence is TGTGCCATCAGTGAGTCAGGGACACCCATCAACTATGGCTACACCTTC.